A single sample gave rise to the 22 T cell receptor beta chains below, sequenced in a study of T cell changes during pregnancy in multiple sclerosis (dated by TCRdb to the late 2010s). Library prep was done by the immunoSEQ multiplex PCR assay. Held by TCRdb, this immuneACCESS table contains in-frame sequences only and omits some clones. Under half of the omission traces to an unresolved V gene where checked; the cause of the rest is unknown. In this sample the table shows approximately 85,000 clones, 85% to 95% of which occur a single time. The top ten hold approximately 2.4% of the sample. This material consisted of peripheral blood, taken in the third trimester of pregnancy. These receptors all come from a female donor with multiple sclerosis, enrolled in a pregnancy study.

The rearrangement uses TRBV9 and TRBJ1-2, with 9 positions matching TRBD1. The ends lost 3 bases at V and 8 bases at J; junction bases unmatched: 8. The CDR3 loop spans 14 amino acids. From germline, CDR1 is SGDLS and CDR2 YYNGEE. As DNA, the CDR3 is TGTGCCAGCAGCGCGTATACAGGGGGCGGGGGCTACACCTTC. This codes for CASSAYTGGGGYTF.

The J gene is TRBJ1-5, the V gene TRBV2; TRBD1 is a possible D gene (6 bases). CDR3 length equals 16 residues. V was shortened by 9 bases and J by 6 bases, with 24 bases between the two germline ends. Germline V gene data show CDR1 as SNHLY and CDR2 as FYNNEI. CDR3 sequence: CASRDRSRDRGQPQHF. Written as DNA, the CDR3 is TGTGCCAGTCGCGACAGGTCCAGGGATCGCGGTCAGCCCCAGCATTTT.

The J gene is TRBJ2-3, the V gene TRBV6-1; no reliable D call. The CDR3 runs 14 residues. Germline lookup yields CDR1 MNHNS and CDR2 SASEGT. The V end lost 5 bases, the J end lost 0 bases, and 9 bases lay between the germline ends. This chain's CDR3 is CASSNRRSTDTQYF. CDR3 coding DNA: TGTGCCAGCAGTAATAGGCGGAGCACAGATACGCAGTATTTT.

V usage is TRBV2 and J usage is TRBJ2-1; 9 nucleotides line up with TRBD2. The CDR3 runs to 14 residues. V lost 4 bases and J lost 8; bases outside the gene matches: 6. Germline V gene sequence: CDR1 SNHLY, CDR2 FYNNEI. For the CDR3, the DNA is TGTGCCAGCAGTGCGGCGGGGGGGGCTGATGAGCAGTTCTTC. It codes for CASSAAGGADEQFF.

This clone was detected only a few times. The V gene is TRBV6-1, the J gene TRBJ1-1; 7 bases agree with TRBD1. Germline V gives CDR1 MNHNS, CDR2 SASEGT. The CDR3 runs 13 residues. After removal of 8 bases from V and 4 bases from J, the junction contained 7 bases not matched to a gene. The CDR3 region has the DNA TGTGCCAGCCGAGACAGGGCAATCACTGAAGCTTTCTTT. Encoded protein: CASRDRAITEAFF.

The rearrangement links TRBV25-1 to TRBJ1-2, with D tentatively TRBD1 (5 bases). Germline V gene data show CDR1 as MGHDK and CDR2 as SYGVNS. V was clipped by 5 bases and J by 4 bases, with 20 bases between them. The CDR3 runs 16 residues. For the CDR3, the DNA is TGTGCCAGCAGTACACACGCCGGGACTAATTTCTATGGCTACACCTTC. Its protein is CASSTHAGTNFYGYTF.

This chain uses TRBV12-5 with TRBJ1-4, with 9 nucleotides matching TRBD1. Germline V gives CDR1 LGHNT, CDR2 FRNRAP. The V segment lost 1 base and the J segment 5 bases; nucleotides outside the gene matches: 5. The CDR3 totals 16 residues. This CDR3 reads CASGLAAGTGNEKLFF. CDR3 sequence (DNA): TGTGCTAGTGGTTTGGCCGCCGGGACAGGGAATGAAAAACTGTTTTTT. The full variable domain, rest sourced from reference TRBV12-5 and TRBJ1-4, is DARVTQTPRHKVTEMGQEVTMRCQPILGHNTVFWYRQTMMQGLELLAYFRNRAPLDDSGMPKDRFSAEMPDATLATLKIQPSEPRDSAVYFCASGLAAGTGNEKLFFGSGTQLSVL.

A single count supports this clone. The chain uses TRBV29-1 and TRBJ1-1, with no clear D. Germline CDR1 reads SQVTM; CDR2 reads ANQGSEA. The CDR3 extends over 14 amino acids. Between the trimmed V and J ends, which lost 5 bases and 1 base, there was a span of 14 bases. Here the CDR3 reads CSVSSRGGNTEAFF. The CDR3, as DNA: TGCAGCGTTAGTTCCCGGGGAGGGAACACTGAAGCTTTCTTT.

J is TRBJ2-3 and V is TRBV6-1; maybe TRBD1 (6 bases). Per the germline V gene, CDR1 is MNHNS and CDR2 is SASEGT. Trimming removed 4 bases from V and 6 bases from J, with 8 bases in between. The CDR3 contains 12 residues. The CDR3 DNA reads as TGTGCCAGCAGTGGTGACAGGGATACGCAGTATTTT. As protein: CASSGDRDTQYF.

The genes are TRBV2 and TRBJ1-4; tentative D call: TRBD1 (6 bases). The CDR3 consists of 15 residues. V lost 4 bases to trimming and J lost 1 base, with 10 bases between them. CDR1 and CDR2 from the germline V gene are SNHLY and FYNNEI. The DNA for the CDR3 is TGTGCCAGCAGTGGGCGAGGGGGAACTAATGAAAAACTGTTTTTT. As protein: CASSGRGGTNEKLFF.

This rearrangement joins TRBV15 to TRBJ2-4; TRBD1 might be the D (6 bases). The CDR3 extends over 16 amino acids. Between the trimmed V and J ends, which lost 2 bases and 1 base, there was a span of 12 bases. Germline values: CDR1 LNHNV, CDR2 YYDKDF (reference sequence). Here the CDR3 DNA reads TGTGCCACCAGCAGACAGCAGGGGATGGCCAAAAACATTCAGTACTTC. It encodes CATSRQQGMAKNIQYF.

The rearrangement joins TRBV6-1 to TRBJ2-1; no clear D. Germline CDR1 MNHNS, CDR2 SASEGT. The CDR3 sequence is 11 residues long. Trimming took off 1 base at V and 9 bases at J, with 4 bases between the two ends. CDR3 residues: CASSEGPEQFF. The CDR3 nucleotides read TGTGCCAGCAGTGAAGGGCCTGAGCAGTTCTTC.

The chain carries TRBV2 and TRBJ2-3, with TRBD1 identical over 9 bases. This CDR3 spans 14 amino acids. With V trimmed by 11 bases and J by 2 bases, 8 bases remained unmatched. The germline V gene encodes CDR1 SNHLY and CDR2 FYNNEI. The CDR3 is CAGGQGSPTDTQYF. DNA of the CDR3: TGTGCCGGGGGACAGGGTTCCCCCACAGATACGCAGTATTTT.

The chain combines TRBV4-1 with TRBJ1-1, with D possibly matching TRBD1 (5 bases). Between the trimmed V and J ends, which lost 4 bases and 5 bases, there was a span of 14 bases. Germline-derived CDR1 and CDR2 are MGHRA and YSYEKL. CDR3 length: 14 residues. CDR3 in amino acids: CASSLPRASTEAFF. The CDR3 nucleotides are TGCGCCAGCAGCCTTCCCAGGGCGTCGACTGAAGCTTTCTTT.

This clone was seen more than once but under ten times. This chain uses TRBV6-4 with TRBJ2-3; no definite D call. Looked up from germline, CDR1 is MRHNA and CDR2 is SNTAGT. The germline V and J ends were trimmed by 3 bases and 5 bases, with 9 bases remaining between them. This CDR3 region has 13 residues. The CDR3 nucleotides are TGTGCCAGCAGTGAGCGGCCCGAAGATACGCAGTATTTT. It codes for CASSERPEDTQYF.

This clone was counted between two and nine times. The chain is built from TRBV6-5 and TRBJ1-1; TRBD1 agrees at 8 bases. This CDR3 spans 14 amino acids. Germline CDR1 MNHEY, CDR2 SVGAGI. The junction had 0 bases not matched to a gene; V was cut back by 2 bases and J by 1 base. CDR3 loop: CASSYGTGNTEAFF. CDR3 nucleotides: TGTGCCAGCAGTTACGGGACAGGGAACACTGAAGCTTTCTTT.

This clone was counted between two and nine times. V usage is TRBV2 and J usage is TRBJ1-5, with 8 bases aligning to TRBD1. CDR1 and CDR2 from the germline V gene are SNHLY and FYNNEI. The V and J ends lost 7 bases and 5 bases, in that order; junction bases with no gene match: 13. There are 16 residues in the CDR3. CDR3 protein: CASKTGEPGSDQPQHF. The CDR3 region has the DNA TGTGCCAGCAAGACAGGGGAGCCGGGGTCGGATCAGCCCCAGCATTTT. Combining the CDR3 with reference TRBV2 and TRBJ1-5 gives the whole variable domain EPEVTQTPSHQVTQMGQEVILRCVPISNHLYFYWYRQILGQKVEFLVSFYNNEISEKSEIFDDQFSVERPDGSNFTLKIRSTKLEDSAMYFCASKTGEPGSDQPQHFGDGTRLSIL.

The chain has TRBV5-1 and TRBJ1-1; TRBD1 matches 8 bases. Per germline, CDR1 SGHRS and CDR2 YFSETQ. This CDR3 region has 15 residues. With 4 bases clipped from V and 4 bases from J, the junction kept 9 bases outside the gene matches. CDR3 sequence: CASSPQGQAPTEAFF. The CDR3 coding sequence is TGCGCCAGCAGCCCTCAGGGACAGGCGCCCACTGAAGCTTTCTTT.

This CDR3 is CASSGQGINTEAFF. The CDR3 DNA is TGTGCCAGCAGTGGACAGGGGATTAACACTGAAGCTTTCTTT. This chain connects TRBV2 to TRBJ1-1; 8 bases align to TRBD1. Trimming cost V 4 bases and J 2 bases; bases outside gene matches: 3. The CDR3 is 14 residues long. CDR1 and CDR2 (germline): SNHLY, FYNNEI.

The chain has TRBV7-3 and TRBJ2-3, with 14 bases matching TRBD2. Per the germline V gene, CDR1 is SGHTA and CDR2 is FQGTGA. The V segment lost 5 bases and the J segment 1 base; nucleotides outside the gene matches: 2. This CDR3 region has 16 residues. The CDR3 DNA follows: TGTGCCAGCAGCCTGACTAGCGGGGGGGGCACAGATACGCAGTATTTT. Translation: CASSLTSGGGTDTQYF. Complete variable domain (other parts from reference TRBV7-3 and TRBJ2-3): GAGVSQTPSNKVTEKGKYVELRCDPISGHTALYWYRQSLGQGPEFLIYFQGTGAADDSGLPNDRFFAVRPEGSVSTLKIQRTERGDSAVYLCASSLTSGGGTDTQYFGPGTRLTVL.

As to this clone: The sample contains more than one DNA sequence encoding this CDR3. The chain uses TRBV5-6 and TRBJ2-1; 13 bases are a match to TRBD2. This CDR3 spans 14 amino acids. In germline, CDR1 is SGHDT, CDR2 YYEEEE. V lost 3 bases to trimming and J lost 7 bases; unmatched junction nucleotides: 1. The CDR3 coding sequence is TGTGCCAGCAGCTCGGGACTAGCGGGGAATGAGCAGTTCTTC. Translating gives CASSSGLAGNEQFF. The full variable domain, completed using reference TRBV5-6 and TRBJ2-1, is DAGVTQSPTHLIKTRGQQVTLRCSPKSGHDTVSWYQQALGQGPQFIFQYYEEEERQRGNFPDRFSGHQFPNYSSELNVNALLLGDSALYLCASSSGLAGNEQFFGPGTRLTVL.

This CDR3 reads CASSSGQYQETQYF. DNA of the CDR3: TGTGCCAGCAGCTCGGGACAGTACCAAGAGACCCAGTACTTC. The V and J genes are TRBV7-9 and TRBJ2-5; 7 bases map to TRBD1. This CDR3 region has 14 residues. Germline V CDR1 and CDR2: SEHNR, FQNEAQ (reference sequence). Unmatched junction bases numbered 2, after V lost 4 bases and J lost 0 bases.